What follows is one TCR beta chain and its context. Its antigen remains unidentified. V was trimmed by 5 bases and J by 2 bases, leaving 13 bases between them. CDR1 SGHTA and CDR2 FQGNSA come from the germline V gene. This CDR3 is 14 amino acids long. Sequencing was performed with immunoSEQ multiplex PCR; in TCRdb, only in-frame clones are kept and a portion is missing. The table lists roughly 100,000 clones, 82% of them singletons. This entry is derived from a study of T cell responses to AZD1222 COVID-19 vaccine. Regarding the study as a whole: There were repertoire samples only from the period after the peak T cell response. Nearly half of spike-specific TCRs reportedly target variant regions that are unmutated in the B.1.351 and B.1.1.7 variants. White British donors predominated, females outnumbered males, and clonal diversity was possibly underestimated.

The source is an adult in good health. The rearrangement joins TRBV7-2 to TRBJ2-7, with D possibly matching TRBD1 (6 bases). The starting material was peripheral blood, obtained on day 0 of AZD1222 vaccination. This CDR3 is CASSPAPGAYEQYF. In DNA form, the CDR3 reads TGTGCCAGCAGCCCCGCTCCAGGGGCCTACGAGCAGTACTTC.